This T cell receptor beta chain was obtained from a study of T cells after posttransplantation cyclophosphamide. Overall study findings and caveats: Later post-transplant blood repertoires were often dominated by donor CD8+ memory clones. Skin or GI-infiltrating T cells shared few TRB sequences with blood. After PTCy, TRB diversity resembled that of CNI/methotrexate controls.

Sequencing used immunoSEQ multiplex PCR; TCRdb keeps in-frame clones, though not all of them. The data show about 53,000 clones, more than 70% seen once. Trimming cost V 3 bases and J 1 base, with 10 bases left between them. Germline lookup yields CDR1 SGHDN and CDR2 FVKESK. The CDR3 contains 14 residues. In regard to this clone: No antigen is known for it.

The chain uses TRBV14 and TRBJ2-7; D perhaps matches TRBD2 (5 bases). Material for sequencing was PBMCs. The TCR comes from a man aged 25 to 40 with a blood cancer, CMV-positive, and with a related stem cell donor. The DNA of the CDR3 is TGTGCCAGCAGCCAGCGGACTGTGTCCTACGAGCAGTACTTC. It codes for CASSQRTVSYEQYF. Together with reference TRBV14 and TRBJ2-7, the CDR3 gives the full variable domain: EAGVTQFPSHSVIEKGQTVTLRCDPISGHDNLYWYRRVMGKEIKFLLHFVKESKQDESGMPNNRFLAERTGGTYSTLKVQPAELEDSGVYFCASSQRTVSYEQYFGPGTRLTVT.